The next 16 T cell receptor beta chains were all read from a single sample in a study of blood T cells in healthy people across ages. Combining a sample-barcoded 5' primer with a J-beta primer mix, a second PCR ran for about 6 to 12 cycles. TCRdb itself ran the 5' RACE reads through MiXCR, one entry per CDR3 protein. The sample consists of some 1,000,000 distinct CDR3 sequences, around 27% of them appearing once. The data were also submitted as part of a second study, on T cells of mothers and their children.

What was sequenced was blood. These receptors all come from a girl aged 2 to 10 in good health.

This chain links TRBV2 with TRBJ1-1; 7 bases line up with TRBD1. CDR1 and CDR2 (germline): SNHLY, FYNNEI. With V trimmed by 4 bases and J by 2 bases, 7 bases remained unmatched. The CDR3 loop spans 15 amino acids. The DNA for the CDR3 is TGTGCCAGCAGTGTCGTAGGACAGGAAAACACTGAAGCTTTCTTT. Amino acid sequence: CASSVVGQENTEAFF.

This chain connects TRBV19 to TRBJ2-7; D assignment may be TRBD1 or TRBD2 (5 bases each). The CDR3 spans 15 residues. Trimming left V 5 bases short and J 0 bases short, with 14 bases between. From germline, CDR1 is LNHDA and CDR2 SQIVND (reference sequence). DNA for the CDR3: TGTGCCAGTAGTGAACGGGACCTGCACTCCTACGAGCAGTACTTC. Residues: CASSERDLHSYEQYF.

The chain links TRBV4-1 to TRBJ2-1; perhaps TRBD2 as D (7 bases). The CDR3 loop spans 16 amino acids. V was cut by 5 bases and J by 8 bases, with 22 bases left in between. CDR1 and CDR2 from the germline V gene are MGHRA and YSYEKL. Here the CDR3 reads CASSMLAGVGGHEQFF. The CDR3 nucleotides are TGCGCCAGCAGCATGCTTGCGGGAGTGGGGGGCCATGAGCAGTTCTTC.

The rearrangement uses TRBV4-3 and TRBJ1-4, with D unresolved. V lost 4 bases and J lost 6, with 18 bases in between. CDR3 size: 16 residues. Germline loops: CDR1 LGHNA, CDR2 YSLEER. The CDR3 DNA sequence: TGCGCCAGCAGCCCTGGAATGGTCTCCTCTGATGAAAAACTGTTTTTT. Protein product: CASSPGMVSSDEKLFF.

This clonotype was found a few times. The chain carries TRBV7-9 and TRBJ1-4; tentatively, D is TRBD1 (6 bases). V gave up 5 bases and J gave up 6 bases, with 22 bases separating them. The germline V gene has CDR1 SEHNR and CDR2 FQNEAQ (reference sequence). This CDR3 region has 17 residues. CDR3 in amino acids: CASSAVRGVGRHEKLFF. The CDR3 bases are TGTGCCAGCAGCGCTGTAAGGGGGGTCGGACGGCATGAAAAACTGTTTTTT. Full variable domain (rest looked up from reference TRBV7-9 and TRBJ1-4): DTGVSQNPRHKITKRGQNVTFRCDPISEHNRLYWYRQTLGQGPEFLTYFQNEAQLEKSRLLSDRFSAERPKGSFSTLEIQRTEQGDSAMYLCASSAVRGVGRHEKLFFGSGTQLSVL.

About this clonotype itself: A read error may account for a junction end that differs from germline. This rearrangement joins TRBV12-3 or TRBV12-4 to TRBJ2-7; TRBD2 is a possible D gene (6 bases). This CDR3 region has 16 residues. In DNA form, the CDR3 reads TGTGTCAGCAGTTTAGATTGGAGTGGGGGGATATACGAGCAGTACTTC. It translates to CVSSLDWSGGIYEQYF.

There are a few counts of this clonotype. The chain has TRBV4-2 and TRBJ2-3, with a possible D match to TRBD2 (5 bases). Between the trimmed V and J ends, which lost 1 base and 6 bases, there was a span of 11 bases. CDR1 is LGHNA and CDR2 is YNFKEQ in the germline V gene. The CDR3 runs 14 residues. CDR3 bases: TGTGCCAGCAGCCAAGGTCACGGGAAGGATACGCAGTATTTT. It codes for CASSQGHGKDTQYF.

Points on this clonotype: One end of the junction does not line up with germline, which may come from a read error. The chain combines TRBV5-1 with TRBJ2-5; 10 bases agree with TRBD2. The CDR3 sequence is 15 residues long. Germline V gene sequence: CDR1 SGHRS, CDR2 YFSETQ. CDR3 amino acids: CASTLVSSGSETQYF. The CDR3 DNA follows: TGCGCCAGCACCTTGGTGTCTAGCGGGAGTGAGACCCAGTACTTC.

This clonotype was picked up a small number of times. This chain links TRBV12-3 or TRBV12-4 with TRBJ2-5, with a tentative D call TRBD2 (6 bases). The J call may be in error: the DNA end matches TRBJ2-1 better. The CDR3 runs 15 residues. As DNA, the CDR3 is TGTGCCAGCAGCCCTCCAGCAGGGAGGTACAATGAGCAGTTCTTC. This codes for CASSPPAGRYNEQFF.

This clonotype was seen a few times. One junction end disagrees with the germline gene, perhaps due to a read error. The gene calls are TRBV10-3 and TRBJ2-7; D is possibly TRBD2 (5 bases). From germline, CDR1 is ENHRY and CDR2 SYGVKD. This CDR3 comprises 14 residues. The CDR3 bases are TGCGCCATCACGGGGTTAGGAGAAGGGAGCGAGCAGTACTTC. Amino acids: CAITGLGEGSEQYF.

V gene TRBV6-6 combines with J gene TRBJ2-5; D is unresolved. Germline V CDR1 and CDR2: MNHNY, SVGAGI (reference sequence). This CDR3 contains 13 residues. V lost 8 bases and J lost 5, with 15 bases in between. DNA of the CDR3: TGTGCCAGCGGATTAACGAACTGGGAGACCCAGTACTTC. Its translation is CASGLTNWETQYF.

This clonotype was counted between two and nine times. The chain couples TRBV5-4 to TRBJ1-2; D is undetermined. Germline CDR1 reads SGHNT; CDR2 reads YYREEE (reference sequence). The CDR3 has 13 residues. Trimming cost V 3 bases and J 0 bases, with 6 bases left between them. The CDR3 nucleotides are TGTGCCAGCAGCTCAGGATCTAACTATGGCTACACCTTC. Encoded protein: CASSSGSNYGYTF.

This sequence joins TRBV6-1 and TRBJ1-4, with D hard to call. The germline CDR1 and CDR2 sequences are MNHNS and SASEGT. There are 13 residues in the CDR3. Trimming pared 6 bases from V and 8 bases from J, leaving 13 bases between. CDR3 nucleotides: TGTGCCAGCAGGGGGTCCGGAGCCGAAAAACTGTTTTTT. Translating gives CASRGSGAEKLFF.

V usage is TRBV5-1 and J usage is TRBJ2-7; perhaps TRBD1 as D (5 bases). Trimming took 5 bases from V and 2 from J, leaving 11 bases between them. CDR3 size: 13 residues. In germline, CDR1 is SGHRS, CDR2 YFSETQ. This chain's CDR3 is CASRQGDTYEQYF. In DNA form, the CDR3 reads TGCGCCAGCAGGCAGGGTGATACCTACGAGCAGTACTTC.

The chain uses TRBV20-1 and TRBJ1-5, with a weak D call TRBD1 (6 bases). The CDR3 is 14 amino acids. Looked up from germline, CDR1 is DFQATT and CDR2 is SNEGSKA (reference sequence). Trimming cost V 6 bases and J 3 bases, with 15 bases left between them. The CDR3 DNA reads as TGCAGTGCGGGGGGTGGGGGGCCCAATCAGCCCCAGCATTTT. As protein: CSAGGGGPNQPQHF.

In its sample, this clonotype was seen a few times. The V call is TRBV28, the J call TRBJ2-7; 9 bases are shared with TRBD2. V lost 6 bases, J lost 2 bases, and 11 bases stayed unmatched. The CDR3 runs 16 residues. Germline lookup yields CDR1 MDHEN and CDR2 SYDVKM. The CDR3 region is CASRSLSGSLTYEQYF. DNA for the CDR3: TGTGCCAGCAGATCCCTTAGCGGGAGCCTAACCTACGAGCAGTACTTC.